The 16 T cell receptor beta chains in this list originate from one sample, sequenced in a study of T cells expressing NK-cell markers. TCRdb re-called the 5' RACE reads and catalogs CDR3 proteins one per entry, DNA excluded. The sample table includes 450,000 to 600,000 distinct CDR3 sequences. Sequenced material: blood T cells: a sorted CD56 or NKG2C T cell subset, CD4+ or CD8+ T cells, or bulk PBMC T cells (not recorded which). Every receptor here comes from a man aged 18 to 30 in good health.

The chain employs TRBV5-1 and TRBJ2-1. The CDR3 is 13 amino acids. Germline V gene sequence: CDR1 SGHRS, CDR2 YFSETQ. This CDR3 is CASSLSEINEQFF.

The chain uses TRBV12-3 or TRBV12-4 and TRBJ1-6; as DNA is missing, the TRBD1 call by TCRdb cannot be tested. There are 14 residues in the CDR3. This chain's CDR3 is CASRMGGSGSPLHF.

The chain joins TRBV4-3 to TRBJ2-5; there is no DNA to check the TCRdb D call of TRBD2. The V gene's germline CDR1 is LGHNA and CDR2 YSLEER. The CDR3 runs 14 residues. The CDR3 loop reads CASSPTGTEETQYF.

This rearrangement joins TRBV11-3 to TRBJ2-1; TCRdb's assignment of TRBD2 cannot be checked, as there is no DNA. Germline assignment: CDR1 SGHNT and CDR2 YENEEA. This CDR3 comprises 15 residues. The CDR3 reads CASSLGTRNRNEQFF.

This sequence joins TRBV14 and TRBJ1-5. Germline V gene data show CDR1 as SGHDN and CDR2 as FVKESK. This CDR3 spans 13 amino acids. CDR3 region: CASSQVFGQPQHF. Looking up the rest from reference TRBV14 and TRBJ1-5 gives the full variable domain: EAGVTQFPSHSVIEKGQTVTLRCDPISGHDNLYWYRRVMGKEIKFLLHFVKESKQDESGMPNNRFLAERTGGTYSTLKVQPAELEDSGVYFCASSQVFGQPQHFGDGTRLSIL.

This sequence joins TRBV29-1 and TRBJ2-1; with no DNA, the TCRdb D assignment of TRBD1 cannot be verified. The germline gives CDR1 SQVTM, CDR2 ANQGSEA. The CDR3 sequence is 13 residues long. The CDR3 loop reads CSGRQGPVNEQFF.

This rearrangement joins TRBV4-3 to TRBJ1-3. Per germline, CDR1 LGHNA and CDR2 YSLEER. The CDR3 loop spans 12 amino acids. CDR3 residues: CASSQDGNTIYF.

The V gene is TRBV7-2, the J gene TRBJ2-7; without DNA, the TCRdb call of TRBD2 cannot be checked. Looked up from germline, CDR1 is SGHTA and CDR2 is FQGNSA. This CDR3 spans 16 amino acids. This CDR3 reads CASSSDLAVGSYEQYF.

V is TRBV5-1 and J is TRBJ2-5; TCRdb names TRBD1, which stays unverified in the absence of DNA. From germline, CDR1 is SGHRS and CDR2 YFSETQ. The CDR3 contains 15 residues. The CDR3 here is CASSSLQVPKETQYF.

V usage is TRBV5-1 and J usage is TRBJ1-1; absent DNA, TCRdb's TRBD1 call cannot be checked. CDR3 length: 15 residues. Germline values: CDR1 SGHRS, CDR2 YFSETQ. The CDR3 protein is CASSLQGARDTEAFF.

The chain uses TRBV7-2 and TRBJ1-4; TCRdb selects TRBD1, and the lack of DNA leaves this call unchecked. Germline V gives CDR1 SGHTA, CDR2 FQGNSA. The CDR3 has 14 residues. This CDR3 is CASSPQGWNEKLFF.

This sequence joins TRBV14 and TRBJ1-2; TCRdb lists TRBD1, though no DNA is available to test this call. The CDR3 has 13 residues. CDR1 SGHDN and CDR2 FVKESK come from the germline V gene. Here the CDR3 reads CASSGDSYYGYTF.

The rearrangement joins TRBV4-1 to TRBJ1-1; TCRdb indicates TRBD1, and absent DNA this call remains unverified. The CDR3 is made up of 17 amino acids. From germline, CDR1 is MGHRA and CDR2 YSYEKL. CDR3 region: CASSQESRMDGNTEAFF.

This chain connects TRBV4-3 to TRBJ2-5. The CDR3 consists of 15 residues. Germline assignment: CDR1 LGHNA and CDR2 YSLEER. The CDR3 reads CASSQDTGWGETQYF.

CDR3 amino acids: CSATDRSSGNTIYF. The genes are TRBV20-1 and TRBJ1-3; the TRBD1 assignment by TCRdb is unverifiable without DNA. Germline V CDR1 and CDR2: DFQATT, SNEGSKA (reference sequence). The CDR3 is 14 amino acids.

The chain joins TRBV12-5 to TRBJ2-5; TCRdb names TRBD1, which stays unverified in the absence of DNA. Germline V gene sequence: CDR1 LGHNT, CDR2 FRNRAP. This CDR3 region has 19 residues. The CDR3 here is CASGPITWGTGGYQETQYF. The variable domain in full, with the rest retrieved from reference TRBV12-5 and TRBJ2-5, is DARVTQTPRHKVTEMGQEVTMRCQPILGHNTVFWYRQTMMQGLELLAYFRNRAPLDDSGMPKDRFSAEMPDATLATLKIQPSEPRDSAVYFCASGPITWGTGGYQETQYFGPGTRLLVL.